The T cell receptor (beta chain) under discussion was sequenced for a study of T cell changes during pregnancy in multiple sclerosis. The table came from immunoSEQ multiplex PCR; TCRdb's copy has only in-frame clones and leaves some out. Counted here are around 40,000 clones, about 88% occurring once; the ten biggest clones make up approximately 1.3%. Source: CD4+ T cells from peripheral blood mononuclear cells, taken in the first trimester of pregnancy. This receptor was identified in a female donor with multiple sclerosis, enrolled in a pregnancy study.

CDR3 protein: CASSWTGAETQYF. In nucleotides, the CDR3 is TGTGCCAGCAGTTGGACAGGGGCCGAGACCCAGTACTTC. The chain is built from TRBV28 and TRBJ2-5; 9 positions match TRBD1. The length of the CDR3 is 13 residues. Looked up from germline, CDR1 is MDHEN and CDR2 is SYDVKM. The V segment lost 4 bases and the J segment 5 bases; nucleotides outside the gene matches: 2.